The clone carrying this T cell receptor (beta chain) was counted only a few times. The sample is drawn from a study of patients and donors after allogeneic stem cell transplantation. This CDR3 contains 11 residues. Looked up from germline, CDR1 is GTSNPN and CDR2 is SVGIG (reference sequence). Trimming removed 2 bases at V and 6 bases at J, with 6 bases between. Using its own MiXCR run on the RT-PCR reads, TCRdb lists one record per CDR3 protein. The sample has about a million distinct CDR3 sequences, roughly 18% seen once. The clonotype originates from a human donor who was either an allogeneic HSCT recipient or a stem cell or donor lymphocyte infusion donor (not recorded which). It is not recorded whose cells these are; they may come from a transplant donor. The sequenced sample was blood, either unsorted or a sorted T cell fraction (not recorded which). The chain employs TRBV30 and TRBJ2-3; D gene uncertain. CDR3 amino acids: CAWSSGDTQYF. CDR3 DNA: TGTGCCTGGAGTAGTGGGGATACGCAGTATTTT. The full variable domain, completed using reference TRBV30 and TRBJ2-3, is SQTIHQWPATLVQPVGSPLSLECTVEGTSNPNLYWYRQAAGRGLQLLFYSVGIGQISSEVPQNLSASRPQDRQFILSSKKLLLSDSGFYLCAWSSGDTQYFGPGTRLTVL.